This TCR beta chain was profiled in a study of neurological immune-mediated disorders. Broader study findings: Falling below healthy controls, multiple sclerosis showed the least TCR clonal expansion, while HTLV-1-associated myelopathy showed the most.

V was pared by 6 bases and J by 4 bases, with 13 bases between. CDR3 length equals 12 residues. The germline gives CDR1 DFQATT, CDR2 SNEGSKA (reference sequence). This clonotype was picked up many times. Antigen specificity is unknown. Each TCR transcript was tagged with a 10-nucleotide random UMI during 5'RACE. Via MiXCR, TCRdb re-called the 5' RACE reads, giving one row per CDR3 protein. The sample holds 50,000 or so distinct CDR3 sequences; around 3.4% are singletons and the top ten take approximately 7.1%. Material: PBMCs. The TCR sequence derives from a woman aged 55-70 years with multiple sclerosis. This chain links TRBV20-1 with TRBJ2-7, with D perhaps TRBD2 (6 bases). The CDR3 DNA sequence: TGCAGTGCCCGACGGGACTTTTACGAGCAGTACTTC. Protein sequence: CSARRDFYEQYF.